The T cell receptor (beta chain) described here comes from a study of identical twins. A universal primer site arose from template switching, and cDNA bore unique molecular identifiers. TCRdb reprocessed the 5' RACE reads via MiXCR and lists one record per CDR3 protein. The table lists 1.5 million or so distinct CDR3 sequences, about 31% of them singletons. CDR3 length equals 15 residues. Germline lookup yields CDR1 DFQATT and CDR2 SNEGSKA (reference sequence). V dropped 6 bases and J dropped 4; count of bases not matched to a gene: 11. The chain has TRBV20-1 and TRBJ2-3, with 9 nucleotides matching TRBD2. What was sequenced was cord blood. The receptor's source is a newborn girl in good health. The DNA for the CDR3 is TGCAGTGCCCCCTGGCTAGCGGGAAGCCCAGATACGCAGTATTTT. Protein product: CSAPWLAGSPDTQYF.